These 24 T cell receptor beta chains share one sample of origin, sequenced in a study of long-term antiretroviral therapy in people with HIV. The assay, immunoSEQ v3.0, was run at survey level. Generated by immunoSEQ multiplex PCR, the TCRdb table keeps only in-frame clones and is missing some. The sample records thousands of clones, around 73% being singletons. Sequenced material: unsorted PBMCs, taken 0.2 years after starting antiretroviral therapy. The receptors come from a middle-aged man with HIV.

The rearrangement uses TRBV18 and TRBJ1-1; no clear D. Trimming shortened V by 0 bases and J by 5 bases, and 16 bases separated the two germline ends. The CDR3 covers 16 residues. Germline CDR1 and CDR2: KGHSH and LQKENI. DNA for the CDR3: TGTGCCAGCTCACCACCGAGAGCGGGAGGGAGGACTGAAGCTTTCTTT. Translation: CASSPPRAGGRTEAFF.

As regards this clone: This specimen includes other DNA sequences encoding the same CDR3. The chain links TRBV6-1 to TRBJ1-6, with D hard to call. Germline-derived CDR1 and CDR2 are MNHNS and SASEGT. V lost 6 bases and J 2 bases, leaving 8 bases between the germline ends. The length of the CDR3 is 14 residues. The CDR3 bases are TGTGCCAGCAGCGCCGGGCCCTATAATTCACCCCTCCACTTT. Amino acid sequence: CASSAGPYNSPLHF.

This clone was seen only once. The V and J genes are TRBV18 and TRBJ2-1, with TRBD1 matching over 7 bases. The germline V gene encodes CDR1 KGHSH and CDR2 LQKENI. V shed 6 bases and J 4 bases; nucleotides not matched to a gene: 9. The CDR3 totals 15 residues. CDR3 loop: CASSTRDSPYNEQFF. The CDR3 DNA reads as TGTGCCAGCTCTACCCGGGACAGTCCTTACAATGAGCAGTTCTTC.

The gene calls are TRBV30 and TRBJ2-4, with a possible D match to TRBD1 (5 bases). CDR3 length: 15 amino acids. From germline, CDR1 is GTSNPN and CDR2 SVGIG (reference sequence). V was shortened by 2 bases and J by 1 base, with 12 bases between the two germline ends. This CDR3 is CAWSPHRNAKNIQYF. CDR3 DNA: TGTGCCTGGAGTCCCCACAGGAACGCCAAAAACATTCAGTACTTC.

The chain employs TRBV19 and TRBJ1-6; no reliable D call. Germline V gene sequence: CDR1 LNHDA, CDR2 SQIVND (reference sequence). Between the trimmed V and J ends, which lost 3 bases and 9 bases, there was a span of 21 bases. The CDR3 has 17 amino acids. The DNA of the CDR3 is TGTGCCAGTAGTATTCGGCCAAATGAAGGAGCGTTTTCACCCCTCCACTTT. Translation: CASSIRPNEGAFSPLHF.

The chain combines TRBV5-6 with TRBJ2-7; TRBD1 aligns across 8 bases. The germline gives CDR1 SGHDT, CDR2 YYEEEE. The CDR3 totals 15 residues. The V segment lost 4 bases and the J segment 2 bases; nucleotides outside the gene matches: 8. CDR3 sequence: CASSPGTGGPYEQYF. CDR3 coding DNA: TGTGCCAGCAGCCCCGGGACAGGTGGGCCCTACGAGCAGTACTTC.

The rearrangement uses TRBV5-1 and TRBJ2-5, with TRBD1 as a possible D gene (6 bases). Trimming took off 5 bases at V and 1 base at J, with 12 bases between the two ends. This CDR3 has 14 residues. CDR1 and CDR2 from the germline V gene are SGHRS and YFSETQ. The CDR3 nucleotides read TGCGCCAGCAGTCTCCAGGGGATCCAAGAGACCCAGTACTTC. Protein product: CASSLQGIQETQYF.

The rearrangement links TRBV6-6 to TRBJ2-5, with a weak D call TRBD1 (6 bases). The CDR3 consists of 15 residues. The germline V and J ends were trimmed by 6 bases and 1 base, with 15 bases remaining between them. The germline V gene has CDR1 MNHNY and CDR2 SVGAGI (reference sequence). The CDR3 region is CASSPHRVGQETQYF. Written as DNA, the CDR3 is TGTGCCAGCAGCCCGCACAGGGTGGGCCAAGAGACCCAGTACTTC.

The chain employs TRBV27 and TRBJ2-7; D is ambiguous. V lost 2 bases and J 2 bases, leaving 7 bases between the germline ends. Per germline, CDR1 MNHEY and CDR2 SMNVEV (reference sequence). The CDR3 extends over 13 amino acids. DNA of the CDR3: TGTGCCAGCAGTTTACAGGCTCCCTACGAGCAGTACTTC. Amino acid sequence: CASSLQAPYEQYF.

This chain uses TRBV13 with TRBJ2-3; 12 bases map to TRBD1. Germline CDR1 and CDR2: PRHDT and FYEKMQ (reference sequence). The CDR3 is 16 amino acids. The J segment lost 4 bases and the V segment lost 4 bases, leaving 6 bases of the junction unmatched. The CDR3 region has the DNA TGTGCCAGCAGCTGGGGACAGGGGGCGCTGGCAGATACGCAGTATTTT. Translation gives CASSWGQGALADTQYF.

This clone was detected once. The chain links TRBV27 to TRBJ1-1; D gene ambiguous. The CDR3 is made up of 14 amino acids. V was pared by 6 bases and J by 5 bases, with 16 bases between. The germline V gene encodes CDR1 MNHEY and CDR2 SMNVEV (reference sequence). The CDR3 coding sequence is TGTGCCAGCAGGGACCCGGAGCCGGGGACTGAAGCTTTCTTT. Its translation: CASRDPEPGTEAFF.

The rearrangement links TRBV29-1 to TRBJ2-7, with D unresolved. CDR3 length: 14 residues. The germline V gene encodes CDR1 SQVTM and CDR2 ANQGSEA. Trimming took off 7 bases at V and 0 bases at J, with 16 bases between the two ends. The CDR3 DNA reads as TGCAGCGCCCCCCTACTGAAGATCTCCTACGAGCAGTACTTC. Protein sequence: CSAPLLKISYEQYF.

The chain uses TRBV29-1 and TRBJ1-1; maybe TRBD1 (5 bases). The CDR3 consists of 13 residues. CDR1 is SQVTM and CDR2 is ANQGSEA in the germline V gene. The V and J ends lost 4 bases and 5 bases respectively, with 14 bases between them. CDR3 loop: CSVVGAWGTEAFF. The CDR3 nucleotides read TGCAGCGTTGTAGGGGCCTGGGGGACTGAAGCTTTCTTT.

The chain recombines TRBV9 with TRBJ2-7, with 10 bases lining up with TRBD1. CDR3 size: 15 residues. V lost 4 bases and J lost 0; bases outside the gene matches: 4. The germline gives CDR1 SGDLS, CDR2 YYNGEE. DNA of the CDR3: TGTGCCAGCAGCTTGGGACAGGGGTCCTCCTACGAGCAGTACTTC. Residues: CASSLGQGSSYEQYF.

This chain uses TRBV4-2 with TRBJ1-5; D is uncertain. Germline assignment: CDR1 LGHNA and CDR2 YNFKEQ. Trimming took 0 bases from V and 4 from J, leaving 10 bases between them. This CDR3 is built from 15 residues. CDR3 residues: CASSQDWQQNQPQHF. In DNA form, the CDR3 reads TGTGCCAGCAGCCAAGATTGGCAGCAAAATCAGCCCCAGCATTTT.

In nucleotides, the CDR3 is TGTGCCAGCAGTTTGTATGGGGACCCCCAAGAGACCCAGTACTTC. Translation: CASSLYGDPQETQYF. The chain links TRBV7-3 to TRBJ2-5, with D perhaps given as TRBD1 or TRBD2 (5 bases each). V gave up 6 bases and J gave up 1 base, with 15 bases separating them. The CDR3 spans 15 residues. Germline V lookup: CDR1 SGHTA, CDR2 FQGTGA.

CDR3 in amino acids: CASSPHGWQDSSGNTIYF. The CDR3 nucleotides are TGTGCCAGCAGCCCTCACGGTTGGCAGGACAGCTCTGGAAACACCATATATTTT. The chain carries TRBV11-3 and TRBJ1-3, with D possibly being TRBD1 (6 bases). Germline V CDR1 and CDR2: SGHNT, YENEEA. CDR3 length: 18 amino acids. V lost 5 bases, J lost 0 bases, and 20 bases lay in between.

This clone was seen more than once but under ten times. V gene TRBV30 combines with J gene TRBJ2-1; perhaps TRBD1 as D (5 bases). CDR1 is GTSNPN, CDR2 SVGIG, per germline (reference sequence). V was shortened by 3 bases and J by 6 bases, with 9 bases between the two germline ends. The CDR3 is 12 amino acids. This CDR3 is CAWRIGANEQFF. The CDR3 coding sequence is TGTGCCTGGAGGATAGGGGCCAATGAGCAGTTCTTC.

The V call is TRBV18, the J call TRBJ2-7, with 14 bases identical to TRBD2. CDR3 size: 14 residues. CDR1 KGHSH and CDR2 LQKENI come from the germline V gene. V shed 5 bases and J 7 bases; nucleotides not matched to a gene: 4. This CDR3 reads CASSDGLAGGEQYF. CDR3 in DNA: TGTGCCAGCTCAGACGGACTAGCGGGGGGAGAGCAGTACTTC.

V gene TRBV5-1 combines with J gene TRBJ2-7; 9 positions agree with TRBD2. This CDR3 region has 14 residues. J gave up 6 bases and V 0 bases, and 4 bases lay outside the gene matches. Per the germline V gene, CDR1 is SGHRS and CDR2 is YFSETQ. The DNA of the CDR3 is TGCGCCAGCAGCTTGGCGGGCGGGGGGGGCGAGCAGTACTTC. Amino acids: CASSLAGGGGEQYF.

The J gene is TRBJ2-3, the V gene TRBV7-2; TRBD2 matches at 14 bases. Germline CDR1 is SGHTA and CDR2 is FQGNSA. The CDR3 has 16 residues. The V and J ends lost 5 bases and 5 bases, in that order; junction bases with no gene match: 6. The CDR3 DNA sequence: TGTGCCAGCAGCCCAGGACTAGCGGGGGGAGAAGATACGCAGTATTTT. Encoded protein: CASSPGLAGGEDTQYF.

The gene calls are TRBV7-9 and TRBJ1-3; 7 bases align to TRBD1. Per germline, CDR1 SEHNR and CDR2 FQNEAQ (reference sequence). The CDR3 consists of 16 residues. V gave up 2 bases and J gave up 0 bases; unmatched junction bases: 4. CDR3 sequence: CASSLRGQSSGNTIYF. CDR3 nucleotides: TGTGCCAGCAGCTTAAGGGGACAGAGCTCTGGAAACACCATATATTTT.

This rearrangement joins TRBV2 to TRBJ1-3, with a possible D match to TRBD1 (5 bases). This CDR3 contains 11 residues. Germline CDR1 is SNHLY and CDR2 is FYNNEI. Between the trimmed V and J ends, which lost 6 bases and 15 bases, there was a span of 15 bases. The CDR3: CASSWDGQEYF. Here the CDR3 DNA reads TGTGCCAGCAGCTGGGACGGCCAGGAATATTTT.

The chain employs TRBV12-5 and TRBJ1-2; possibly TRBD1 for D (5 bases). Trimming removed 3 bases from V and 2 bases from J, with 13 bases in between. Germline CDR1 is LGHNT and CDR2 is FRNRAP. This CDR3 comprises 15 residues. Here the CDR3 reads CASGFSEGQNYGYTF. CDR3 nucleotides: TGTGCTAGTGGTTTCTCCGAGGGGCAGAACTATGGCTACACCTTC.